A single sample is the source of the 13 T cell receptor beta chains below, sequenced in a study of response to subunit inactivated influenza vaccine. Each CDR3 protein gets one entry after TCRdb re-called the RT-PCR reads with MiXCR. Among 530,000 or so distinct CDR3 sequences, 25% were seen once, and the ten largest hold around 1.8%. The material sequenced was CD4+ T cells sorted from PBMCs, taken 5 days after vaccination. The receptor set was obtained from a man in his fifties who received an inactivated influenza vaccine.

This clonotype has more than one count but fewer than ten. The CDR3 coding sequence is TGTGCCAGCAGTTCCGGGACAGGGAAATTTAGGTACAATGAGCAGTTCTTC. This translates into CASSSGTGKFRYNEQFF. The rearrangement uses TRBV7-9 and TRBJ2-1, with 9 bases matching TRBD1. This CDR3 has 17 residues. Germline CDR1 SEHNR, CDR2 FQNEAQ (reference sequence). Losses at the gene ends were 6 bases for V and 4 bases for J; bases not matched to a gene: 13.

The V gene is TRBV5-6, the J gene TRBJ2-7; maybe TRBD1 (5 bases). Trimming removed 4 bases from V and 6 bases from J, with 14 bases in between. The CDR3 has 13 residues. CDR1 and CDR2 (germline): SGHDT, YYEEEE. CDR3 sequence (DNA): TGTGCCAGCAGCGGGGCTGCCCGTGGCGAGCAGTACTTC. Its translation: CASSGAARGEQYF.

V is TRBV7-2 and J is TRBJ2-2, with D uncertain. Germline values: CDR1 SGHTA, CDR2 FQGNSA. The CDR3 runs to 13 residues. The V end lost 6 bases, the J end lost 5 bases, and 10 bases lay between the germline ends. Here the CDR3 DNA reads TGTGCCAGCAGTCCATCCCGAACCGGGGAGCTGTTTTTT. Amino acids: CASSPSRTGELFF.

This clonotype came up a few times. The rearrangement joins TRBV11-2 to TRBJ2-3; D may be TRBD2 (6 bases). Deletions cut 5 bases from V and 2 bases from J, with 11 bases between. CDR3 length: 14 amino acids. The germline CDR1 and CDR2 sequences are SGHAT and FQNNGV. This CDR3 is CASSQGLLTDTQYF. DNA of the CDR3: TGTGCCAGCAGCCAGGGACTTCTCACAGATACGCAGTATTTT.

This chain uses TRBV28 with TRBJ1-1, with 7 bases aligning to TRBD1. The CDR3 is 12 residues long. The V gene end was trimmed by 6 bases and the J gene end by 8 bases; junction bases not matched to a gene: 6. Germline CDR1 is MDHEN and CDR2 is SYDVKM. CDR3 sequence: CASRVNRGEAFF. DNA for the CDR3: TGTGCCAGCAGGGTCAACAGGGGCGAAGCTTTCTTT.

A few counts support this clonotype. The gene calls are TRBV5-1 and TRBJ2-7; a weak D match, TRBD2 (6 bases). Germline CDR1 is SGHRS and CDR2 is YFSETQ. The V gene lost 0 bases and the J gene lost 2 bases, with 12 bases spanning the gap. The CDR3 contains 15 residues. CDR3 bases: TGCGCCAGCAGCTTGGTAGGGGACTCCCCCTACGAGCAGTACTTC. Its protein is CASSLVGDSPYEQYF.

The rearrangement uses TRBV28 and TRBJ2-1, with 7 bases matching TRBD2. V gave up 10 bases and J gave up 10 bases; unmatched junction bases: 25. This CDR3 comprises 17 residues. The germline gives CDR1 MDHEN, CDR2 SYDVKM. The CDR3 DNA sequence: TGTGCCATCAGCCCCGATCTTTTTGGCGGGAGTAGTTGGGAGCAGTTCTTC. This codes for CAISPDLFGGSSWEQFF.

The chain uses TRBV24-1 and TRBJ2-7; D is possibly TRBD1 or TRBD2 (5 bases each). Trimming shortened V by 4 bases and J by 4 bases, and 16 bases separated the two germline ends. Germline CDR1 is KGHDR and CDR2 is SFDVKD. The CDR3 spans 15 residues. The CDR3 region is CATSDLRDRAYEQYF. Here the CDR3 DNA reads TGTGCCACCAGTGACCTTCGGGACCGGGCGTACGAGCAGTACTTC.

The V and J genes are TRBV7-9 and TRBJ1-6, with 7 bases lining up with TRBD1. This CDR3 has 15 residues. Per germline, CDR1 SEHNR and CDR2 FQNEAQ (reference sequence). The trim removed 5 bases at V and 5 bases at J, leaving 6 bases unmatched. This CDR3 is CASSQQGSDNSPLHF. The DNA for the CDR3 is TGTGCCAGCAGCCAACAGGGGTCGGATAATTCACCCCTCCACTTT.

This CDR3 is CASSLIRDRASEAFF. DNA of the CDR3: TGTGCCAGCAGCCTAATAAGGGACAGGGCATCTGAAGCTTTCTTT. V gene TRBV5-5 combines with J gene TRBJ1-1, with 9 bases identical to TRBD1. V lost 4 bases, J lost 6 bases, and 10 bases stayed unmatched. Germline V gene sequence: CDR1 SGHKS, CDR2 YYEKEE (reference sequence). The CDR3 is 15 residues long.

The sample holds one count of this clonotype. At one boundary the junction diverges from the germline segment, which might be a read error. The chain carries TRBV12-3 or TRBV12-4 and TRBJ2-1; 9 bases fit TRBD1. This CDR3 region has 17 residues. The CDR3 region has the DNA TGTGCCAGCAGTCTAGCTCCGGGACAGGGATTGTATAATGAGCAGTTCTTC. Translation gives CASSLAPGQGLYNEQFF.

This clonotype was counted a few times. The chain links TRBV5-1 to TRBJ2-7, with D hard to call. The V end lost 0 bases, the J end lost 0 bases, and 7 bases lay between the germline ends. Germline CDR1 reads SGHRS; CDR2 reads YFSETQ. This CDR3 has 14 residues. The CDR3 DNA sequence: TGCGCCAGCAGCTTGGAGGTCCGCTCCTACGAGCAGTACTTC. This codes for CASSLEVRSYEQYF.

This clonotype was picked up a small number of times. Here the CDR3 DNA reads TGTGCCAGCAGCAAGGACGCAGCCTACGAGCAGTACTTC. This encodes CASSKDAAYEQYF. V gene TRBV5-4 combines with J gene TRBJ2-7, with unresolved D. V was clipped by 4 bases and J by 2 bases, with 10 bases between them. The V gene's germline CDR1 is SGHNT and CDR2 YYREEE (reference sequence). This CDR3 spans 13 amino acids. Based on the CDR3 plus reference TRBV5-4 and TRBJ2-7, the full variable domain is ETGVTQSPTHLIKTRGQQVTLRCSSQSGHNTVSWYQQALGQGPQFIFQYYREEENGRGNFPPRFSGLQFPNYSSELNVNALELDDSALYLCASSKDAAYEQYFGPGTRLTVT.